The 13 T cell receptor beta chains listed next were all sequenced from one sample in a study of identical twins (TCRdb year 2016). The protocol used for the library was 5' RACE. Sequencing instrument: Illumina HiSeq 2000. The public reads were run again by TCRdb, first through fastp at Q25 and then through MiXCR, and only productive beta chains were kept. Rows with a matching CDR3 protein are joined into one entry that keeps the most common DNA and genes. This sample is represented by 1.5 million to 2 million distinct CDR3 sequences; around a third of them were singletons. The ten biggest clones cover about 0.3% of the sample. Material for sequencing was cord blood. The receptor set was obtained from a newborn girl in good health.

The chain uses TRBV6-5 and TRBJ2-3; 8 bases agree with TRBD2. Germline CDR1 is MNHEY and CDR2 is SVGAGI. The CDR3 is made up of 15 amino acids. J gave up 7 bases and V 0 bases, and 6 bases lay outside the gene matches. CDR3: CASSYSPHSGNTQYF. As DNA, the CDR3 is TGTGCCAGCAGTTACTCCCCACATAGCGGGAATACGCAGTATTTT.

V and J are TRBV7-2 and TRBJ1-1, with TRBD1 identical over 8 bases. This CDR3 contains 14 residues. The ends lost 6 bases at V and 5 bases at J; junction bases unmatched: 8. Germline V gives CDR1 SGHTA, CDR2 FQGNSA. The CDR3 sequence: CASRSQGAKTEAFF. CDR3 DNA sequence: TGTGCCAGCAGGTCCCAGGGGGCGAAGACTGAAGCTTTCTTT.

V is TRBV9 and J is TRBJ1-1, with D uncertain. V was clipped by 0 bases and J by 0 bases, with 6 bases between them. Germline loops: CDR1 SGDLS, CDR2 YYNGEE. The CDR3 consists of 14 residues. The CDR3: CASSVEVMNTEAFF. Here the CDR3 DNA reads TGTGCCAGCAGCGTAGAAGTGATGAACACTGAAGCTTTCTTT. Combining the CDR3 with reference TRBV9 and TRBJ1-1 gives the whole variable domain DSGVTQTPKHLITATGQRVTLRCSPRSGDLSVYWYQQSLDQGLQFLIQYYNGEERAKGNILERFSAQQFPDLHSELNLSSLELGDSALYFCASSVEVMNTEAFFGQGTRLTVV.

The CDR3 nucleotides are TGTGCCAGCAGCTTCTCGTCAGGGGGCGGAAACACCATATATTTT. It specifies CASSFSSGGGNTIYF. The V call is TRBV7-2, the J call TRBJ1-3; 8 nucleotides align to TRBD1. Unmatched junction bases numbered 5, after V lost 3 bases and J lost 4 bases. The CDR3 runs to 15 residues. Germline values: CDR1 SGHTA, CDR2 FQGNSA.

The gene calls are TRBV18 and TRBJ2-1, with D possibly being TRBD2 (7 bases). This CDR3 comprises 19 residues. The V end was cut by 6 bases, the J end by 4 bases, with 28 bases between. Germline V gene lookup returns CDR1 KGHSH and CDR2 LQKENI. The CDR3 DNA reads TGTGCCAGCTCCCTGAAGACTAGCAGGAGGGGGGCGATTTACAATGAGCAGTTCTTC. Residues: CASSLKTSRRGAIYNEQFF.

The chain carries TRBV28 and TRBJ2-3, with D maybe TRBD2 (6 bases). Trimming stripped 2 bases from V and 1 base from J, with 13 bases between. Looked up from germline, CDR1 is MDHEN and CDR2 is SYDVKM. This CDR3 is built from 16 residues. The chain's CDR3 is CASSLQSASGTDTQYF. The CDR3 DNA sequence: TGTGCCAGCAGTTTACAGTCCGCTAGCGGCACAGATACGCAGTATTTT.

The CDR3 is CASSLVGLFSYEQYF. Written as DNA, the CDR3 is TGCGCCAGCAGCTTGGTCGGGCTATTCTCCTACGAGCAGTACTTC. J is TRBJ2-7 and V is TRBV5-1; unclear D gene. With 0 bases removed from V and 0 bases from J, the gap between germline ends came to 10 bases. This CDR3 is built from 15 residues. The germline CDR1 and CDR2 sequences are SGHRS and YFSETQ. Looking up the rest from reference TRBV5-1 and TRBJ2-7 gives the full variable domain: KAGVTQTPRYLIKTRGQQVTLSCSPISGHRSVSWYQQTPGQGLQFLFEYFSETQRNKGNFPGRFSGRQFSNSRSEMNVSTLELGDSALYLCASSLVGLFSYEQYFGPGTRLTVT.

The rearrangement links TRBV12-3 or TRBV12-4 to TRBJ2-4, with D possibly TRBD1 on 5 matching bases. The CDR3 is made up of 16 amino acids. The germline V and J ends were trimmed by 3 bases and 8 bases, with 20 bases remaining between them. The CDR3 protein is CASSLIRAYEMHIQYF. The CDR3 bases are TGTGCCAGCAGTTTGATCAGGGCCTACGAAATGCACATTCAGTACTTC.

This clonotype was recorded a few times. The rearrangement uses TRBV27 and TRBJ2-7; TRBD2 matches at 11 bases. The CDR3 loop spans 15 amino acids. The ends lost 3 bases at V and 10 bases at J; junction bases unmatched: 11. Germline-derived CDR1 and CDR2 are MNHEY and SMNVEV (reference sequence). CDR3 sequence: CASSLTSGVRLTQYF. CDR3 DNA sequence: TGTGCCAGCAGTTTGACTAGCGGGGTCCGACTCACCCAGTACTTC.

V is TRBV20-1 and J is TRBJ2-7, with D possibly being TRBD1 (8 bases). Germline V CDR1 and CDR2: DFQATT, SNEGSKA (reference sequence). Trimming left V 5 bases short and J 6 bases short, with 11 bases between. The CDR3 extends over 11 amino acids. The CDR3 reads CSAHRGGEQYF. For the CDR3, the DNA is TGCAGTGCTCACAGGGGGGGCGAGCAGTACTTC.

This chain connects TRBV12-3 or TRBV12-4 to TRBJ1-2; TRBD1 might be the D (6 bases). There are 14 residues in the CDR3. V lost 4 bases and J lost 8, with 17 bases in between. In DNA form, the CDR3 reads TGTGCCAGCAGTTCGAGGACAGAGGTGACAGGCTACACCTTC. Its translation is CASSSRTEVTGYTF.

This chain links TRBV19 with TRBJ1-1, with D hard to call. This CDR3 contains 14 residues. The V gene lost 3 bases and the J gene lost 2 bases, with 10 bases spanning the gap. The germline V gene encodes CDR1 LNHDA and CDR2 SQIVND (reference sequence). The CDR3 reads CASSIVAINTEAFF. For the CDR3, the DNA is TGTGCCAGTAGTATTGTCGCCATTAACACTGAAGCTTTCTTT. The full variable domain, rest sourced from reference TRBV19 and TRBJ1-1, is DGGITQSPKYLFRKEGQNVTLSCEQNLNHDAMYWYRQDPGQGLRLIYYSQIVNDFQKGDIAEGYSVSREKKESFPLTVTSAQKNPTAFYLCASSIVAINTEAFFGQGTRLTVV.

In this sample, this clonotype turned up a few times. V usage is TRBV28 and J usage is TRBJ1-6; no clear D gene. CDR1 and CDR2 from the germline V gene are MDHEN and SYDVKM. The V and J ends lost 3 bases and 6 bases respectively, with 12 bases between them. The CDR3 is 15 residues long. The CDR3 nucleotides read TGTGCCAGCAGTTTTCAGTTGGAGATTAATTCACCCCTCCACTTT. Its translation is CASSFQLEINSPLHF. Variable domain in full (rest from reference TRBV28 and TRBJ1-6): DVKVTQSSRYLVKRTGEKVFLECVQDMDHENMFWYRQDPGLGLRLIYFSYDVKMKEKGDIPEGYSVSREKKERFSLILESASTNQTSMYLCASSFQLEINSPLHFGNGTRLTVT.